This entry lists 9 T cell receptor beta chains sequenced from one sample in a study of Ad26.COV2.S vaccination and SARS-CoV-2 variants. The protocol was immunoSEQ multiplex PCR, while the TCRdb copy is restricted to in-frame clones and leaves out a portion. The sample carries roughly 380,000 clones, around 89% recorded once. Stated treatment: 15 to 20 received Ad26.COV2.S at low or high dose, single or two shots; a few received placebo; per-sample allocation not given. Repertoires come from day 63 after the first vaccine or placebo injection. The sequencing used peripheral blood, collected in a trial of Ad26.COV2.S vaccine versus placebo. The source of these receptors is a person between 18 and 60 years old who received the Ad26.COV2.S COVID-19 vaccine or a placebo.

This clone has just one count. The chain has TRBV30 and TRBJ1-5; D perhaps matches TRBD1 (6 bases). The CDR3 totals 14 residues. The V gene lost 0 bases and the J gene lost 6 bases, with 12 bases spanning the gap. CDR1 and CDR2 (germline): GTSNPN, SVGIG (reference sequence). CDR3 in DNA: TGTGCCTGGAGTGTACTTGGGGGGGCTCAGCCCCAGCATTTT. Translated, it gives CAWSVLGGAQPQHF.

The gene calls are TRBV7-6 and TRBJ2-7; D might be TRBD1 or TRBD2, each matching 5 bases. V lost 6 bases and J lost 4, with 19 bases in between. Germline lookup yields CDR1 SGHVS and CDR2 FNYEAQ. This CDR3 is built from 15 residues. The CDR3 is CASRAKTGRNYEQYF. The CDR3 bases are TGTGCCAGCAGAGCAAAGACGGGACGGAATTACGAGCAGTACTTC.

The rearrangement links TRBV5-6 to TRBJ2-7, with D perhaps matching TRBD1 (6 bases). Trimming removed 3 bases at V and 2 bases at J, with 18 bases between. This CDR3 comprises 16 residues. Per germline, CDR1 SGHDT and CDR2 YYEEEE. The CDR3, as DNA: TGTGCCAGCAGCTCCTCTCAGGGGCCCGCCCCCTACGAGCAGTACTTC. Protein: CASSSSQGPAPYEQYF.

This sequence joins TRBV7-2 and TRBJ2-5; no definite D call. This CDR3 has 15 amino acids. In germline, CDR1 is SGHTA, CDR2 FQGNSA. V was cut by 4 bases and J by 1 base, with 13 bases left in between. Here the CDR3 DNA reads TGTGCCAGCAGCTCCCAGACCCTAATCCAAGAGACCCAGTACTTC. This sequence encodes CASSSQTLIQETQYF.

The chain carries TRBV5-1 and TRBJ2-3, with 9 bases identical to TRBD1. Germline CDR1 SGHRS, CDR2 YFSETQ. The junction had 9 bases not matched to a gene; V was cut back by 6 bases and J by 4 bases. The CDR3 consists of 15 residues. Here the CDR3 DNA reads TGCGCCAGCACAACAACCGGGACAGGGCCAGATACGCAGTATTTT. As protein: CASTTTGTGPDTQYF.

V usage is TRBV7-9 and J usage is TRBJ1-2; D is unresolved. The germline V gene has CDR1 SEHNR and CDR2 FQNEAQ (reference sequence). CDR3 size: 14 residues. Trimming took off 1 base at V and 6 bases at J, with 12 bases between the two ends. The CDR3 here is CASSLGGPWDGYTF. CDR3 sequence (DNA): TGTGCCAGCAGCTTAGGCGGCCCGTGGGATGGCTACACCTTC.

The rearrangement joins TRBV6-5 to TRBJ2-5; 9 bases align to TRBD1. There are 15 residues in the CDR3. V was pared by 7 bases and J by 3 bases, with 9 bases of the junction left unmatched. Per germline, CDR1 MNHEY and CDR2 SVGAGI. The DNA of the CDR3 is TGTGCCAGCAAAATGGACAGGGGTGGCGAAGAGACCCAGTACTTC. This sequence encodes CASKMDRGGEETQYF.

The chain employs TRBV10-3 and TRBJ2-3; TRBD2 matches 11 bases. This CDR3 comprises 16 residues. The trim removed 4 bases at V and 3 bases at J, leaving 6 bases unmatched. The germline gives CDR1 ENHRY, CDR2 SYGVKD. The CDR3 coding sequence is TGTGCCATCAGTGTTGCTAGCGGGGGGATAACAGATACGCAGTATTTT. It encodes CAISVASGGITDTQYF.

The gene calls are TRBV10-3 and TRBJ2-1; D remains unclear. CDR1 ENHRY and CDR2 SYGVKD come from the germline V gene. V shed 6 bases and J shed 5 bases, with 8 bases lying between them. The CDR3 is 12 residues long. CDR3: CAISSQDNEQFF. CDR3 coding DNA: TGTGCCATCAGCAGTCAGGACAATGAGCAGTTCTTC.